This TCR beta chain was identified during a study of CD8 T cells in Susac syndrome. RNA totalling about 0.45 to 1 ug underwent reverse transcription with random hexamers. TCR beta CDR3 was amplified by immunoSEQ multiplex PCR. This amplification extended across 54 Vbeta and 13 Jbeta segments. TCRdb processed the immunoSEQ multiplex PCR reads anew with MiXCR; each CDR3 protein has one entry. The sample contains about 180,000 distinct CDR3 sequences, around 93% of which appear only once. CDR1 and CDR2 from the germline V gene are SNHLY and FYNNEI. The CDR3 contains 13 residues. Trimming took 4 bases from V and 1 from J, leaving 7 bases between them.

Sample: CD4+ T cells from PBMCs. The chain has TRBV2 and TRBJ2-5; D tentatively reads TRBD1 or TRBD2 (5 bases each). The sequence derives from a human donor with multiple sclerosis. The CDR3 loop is CASSGDGQETQYF. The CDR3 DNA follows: TGTGCCAGCAGTGGGGACGGCCAAGAGACCCAGTACTTC.